The 31 T cell receptor beta chains given below trace back to one sample, sequenced in a study of T cells in Graves' hyperthyroidism and ophthalmopathy. RNA transcripts served as the template for amplifying TCR beta CDR3 regions. HTBI primers were used for first-round RT-PCR of the TCR CDR3. TCRdb recomputed calls from the multiplex PCR reads with MiXCR, one row per CDR3 protein. The sample contains about 580,000 distinct CDR3 sequences, around 13% of which appear only once. Sample: blood. The receptor set was obtained from a woman younger than 45 with Graves' hyperthyroidism that later progressed to Graves' ophthalmopathy.

This clonotype was detected a few times. The chain has TRBV6-5 and TRBJ1-2, with D perhaps matching TRBD1 (5 bases). Trimming removed 4 bases at V and 4 bases at J, with 19 bases between. The V gene's germline CDR1 is MNHEY and CDR2 SVGAGI. The CDR3 sequence is 16 residues long. CDR3 in amino acids: CASSSTGHPETYGYTF. CDR3 sequence (DNA): TGTGCCAGCAGTTCGACCGGACACCCCGAGACCTATGGCTACACCTTC.

The chain recombines TRBV19 with TRBJ2-1, with D perhaps assigned TRBD1 or TRBD2 (6 bases each). The V and J ends lost 5 bases and 0 bases respectively, with 23 bases between them. CDR3 length: 19 residues. Germline CDR1 is LNHDA and CDR2 is SQIVND (reference sequence). The CDR3 DNA is TGTGCCAGTAGTCCACAAGGGGGGTGGCCCTCGAGCTCCTACAATGAGCAGTTCTTC. Protein product: CASSPQGGWPSSSYNEQFF.

The V call is TRBV15, the J call TRBJ2-1, with D tentatively TRBD2 (6 bases). Germline V lookup: CDR1 LNHNV, CDR2 YYDKDF (reference sequence). The CDR3 extends over 11 amino acids. Trimming removed 8 bases at V and 6 bases at J, with 8 bases between. DNA for the CDR3: TGTGCCACCGGGGGGAGCAATGAGCAGTTCTTC. Protein sequence: CATGGSNEQFF.

This clonotype has ten or more counts. The rearrangement links TRBV11-3 to TRBJ2-7; 9 bases align to TRBD2. After removal of 4 bases from V and 3 bases from J, the junction contained 7 bases not matched to a gene. CDR3 length equals 15 residues. Germline values: CDR1 SGHNT, CDR2 YENEEA. This CDR3 reads CASSSFSGSFYEQYF. CDR3 bases: TGTGCCAGCAGCTCCTTTAGCGGGAGTTTCTACGAGCAGTACTTC. The complete variable domain, with remaining parts taken from reference TRBV11-3 and TRBJ2-7, reads EAGVVQSPRYKIIEKKQPVAFWCNPISGHNTLYWYLQNLGQGPELLIRYENEEAVDDSQLPKDRFSAERLKGVDSTLKIQPAELGDSAVYLCASSSFSGSFYEQYFGPGTRLTVT.

This clonotype was seen ten or more times. The V gene is TRBV11-3, the J gene TRBJ1-1; D remains ambiguous. CDR1 is SGHNT, CDR2 YENEEA, per germline. V gave up 11 bases and J gave up 0 bases, with 10 bases separating them. There are 12 residues in the CDR3. CDR3 in DNA: TGTGCCTCCGCCCTATTGAACACTGAAGCTTTCTTT. It yields the protein CASALLNTEAFF.

This clonotype was found many times. V and J are TRBV9 and TRBJ2-1; 10 positions agree with TRBD2. V was clipped by 2 bases and J by 7 bases; unmatched bases: 6. This CDR3 is 15 amino acids long. The germline V gene encodes CDR1 SGDLS and CDR2 YYNGEE. CDR3 sequence: CASSVGLAEVNEQFF. Written as DNA, the CDR3 is TGTGCCAGCAGCGTCGGACTAGCGGAAGTAAATGAGCAGTTCTTC.

This clonotype occurred a few times. The CDR3 loop reads CASSQSLSSYNSPLHF. The CDR3 bases are TGTGCCAGCAGCCAATCTCTAAGCTCCTATAATTCACCCCTCCACTTT. The genes are TRBV16 and TRBJ1-6; D unresolved. The CDR3 loop spans 16 amino acids. From germline, CDR1 is KGHSY and CDR2 FQNENV. V lost 0 bases, J lost 0 bases, and 6 bases lay in between.

CDR3 amino acids: CASSIRGDKSMNTEAFF. CDR3 nucleotides: TGTGCCAGTAGTATAAGAGGGGACAAATCCATGAACACTGAAGCTTTCTTT. This chain uses TRBV19 with TRBJ1-1, with a tentative D call TRBD1 (6 bases). Deletions cut 2 bases from V and 0 bases from J, with 16 bases between. The CDR3 totals 17 residues. Looked up from germline, CDR1 is LNHDA and CDR2 is SQIVND (reference sequence).

This clonotype was counted at least ten times. The genes are TRBV2 and TRBJ2-1, with 9 bases fitting TRBD2. Germline V gene sequence: CDR1 SNHLY, CDR2 FYNNEI. The ends lost 1 base at V and 6 bases at J; junction bases unmatched: 4. This CDR3 spans 15 amino acids. The CDR3, as DNA: TGTGCCAGCAGTGAAGAGGCGGGAGGGTCCAATGAGCAGTTCTTC. Residues: CASSEEAGGSNEQFF.

The genes are TRBV30 and TRBJ2-7; 7 positions match TRBD1. CDR1 GTSNPN and CDR2 SVGIG come from the germline V gene (reference sequence). The V segment lost 3 bases and the J segment 1 base; nucleotides outside the gene matches: 18. The CDR3 covers 18 residues. The CDR3 DNA sequence: TGTGCCTGGAGCGGTATCTACGCTAAGGGGGCAAGGTCCTACGAGCAGTACTTC. Translated: CAWSGIYAKGARSYEQYF.

In the case of this clonotype: Likely a read error: the CDR3 ends without its conserved phenylalanine or tryptophan. In DNA, the CDR3 is TGTGCTACCGGGACCCAAATGATGGAGACCCAGTACCTC. Translating gives CATGTQMMETQYL. The J gene is TRBJ2-5, the V gene TRBV27, with D perhaps TRBD1 or TRBD2 (5 bases each). Germline V CDR1 and CDR2: MNHEY, SMNVEV (reference sequence). The CDR3 runs to 13 residues.

The V gene is TRBV30, the J gene TRBJ1-4, with 9 nucleotides matching TRBD1. The CDR3 totals 14 residues. Trimming cost V 5 bases and J 6 bases; bases outside gene matches: 7. Germline loops: CDR1 GTSNPN, CDR2 SVGIG (reference sequence). The CDR3 bases are TGTGCCTGGGCGTACCGGGACAGGGATGAAAAACTGTTTTTT. Translating gives CAWAYRDRDEKLFF.

The sample holds many counts of this clonotype. This chain joins TRBV6-1 and TRBJ1-1, with D unclear. This CDR3 contains 15 residues. The germline V and J ends were trimmed by 1 base and 3 bases, with 12 bases remaining between them. CDR1 MNHNS and CDR2 SASEGT come from the germline V gene. CDR3 DNA sequence: TGTGCCAGCAGTGAAGATCATGGGAGGTACACTGAAGCTTTCTTT. The encoded protein is CASSEDHGRYTEAFF.

The chain links TRBV7-3 to TRBJ2-1; 13 bases map to TRBD2. J gave up 5 bases and V 5 bases, and 9 bases lay outside the gene matches. This CDR3 region has 17 residues. Germline assignment: CDR1 SGHTA and CDR2 FQGTGA. The CDR3 nucleotides are TGTGCCAGCAGCCCTCGGACTAGCGGGAGTATCCACAATGAGCAGTTCTTC. Protein: CASSPRTSGSIHNEQFF.

The chain joins TRBV28 to TRBJ1-5; D might be TRBD1 (6 bases). CDR1 MDHEN and CDR2 SYDVKM come from the germline V gene. Trimming took 4 bases from V and 6 from J, leaving 16 bases between them. This CDR3 is 15 amino acids long. Written as DNA, the CDR3 is TGTGCCAGCAGTTCCTGGACGGGGGCGGGTCAGCCCCAGCATTTT. Translation gives CASSSWTGAGQPQHF.

This clonotype was observed a few times. The chain links TRBV6-7 to TRBJ2-3, with TRBD2 identical over 9 bases. TRBV6-7 is an ORF, with its function uncertain. The V gene end was trimmed by 4 bases and the J gene end by 4 bases; junction bases not matched to a gene: 6. The CDR3 is made up of 15 amino acids. CDR3 amino acids: CASSSWTSDADTQYF. The CDR3 DNA reads as TGTGCCAGCAGTTCTTGGACTAGCGATGCAGATACGCAGTATTTT.

This clonotype came up many times. V is TRBV29-1 and J is TRBJ1-5; 9 bases line up with TRBD1. The CDR3 is 14 residues long. With V trimmed by 5 bases and J by 4 bases, 6 bases remained unmatched. CDR1 and CDR2 from the germline V gene are SQVTM and ANQGSEA. As DNA, the CDR3 is TGCAGCGTTCTACAGGGGGCACCGAATCAGCCCCAGCATTTT. Its translation is CSVLQGAPNQPQHF.

Comment on this clonotype: This may arise from a read error, as a much more abundant clone is one base away. This rearrangement joins TRBV19 to TRBJ2-1; D is unresolved. Per germline, CDR1 LNHDA and CDR2 SQIVND (reference sequence). There are 16 residues in the CDR3. Deletions cut 5 bases from V and 0 bases from J, with 14 bases between. As DNA, the CDR3 is TGTGCCAGTAGTTCCTGGTGGGCAGACTCCTACAATGAGCAGTTCTTC. It translates to CASSSWWADSYNEQFF.

This clonotype was observed many times. The chain couples TRBV20-1 to TRBJ2-3, with D perhaps TRBD2 (6 bases). Germline CDR1 and CDR2: DFQATT and SNEGSKA (reference sequence). Trimming cost V 4 bases and J 0 bases, with 14 bases left between them. The CDR3 runs 15 residues. The CDR3 region has the DNA TGCAGTGCTACGGTAGCGGCCAGAAGCACAGATACGCAGTATTTT. Translation: CSATVAARSTDTQYF.

This clonotype appeared many times. The V and J genes are TRBV20-1 and TRBJ1-3; no reliable D call. The CDR3 length is 12 residues. Per the germline V gene, CDR1 is DFQATT and CDR2 is SNEGSKA (reference sequence). Trimming removed 7 bases from V and 7 bases from J, with 14 bases in between. The CDR3 bases are TGCAGTGTTCCCGACATTCGGAACACCATATATTTT. Its protein is CSVPDIRNTIYF.

This chain connects TRBV5-1 to TRBJ2-1; D is uncertain. Germline CDR1 and CDR2: SGHRS and YFSETQ. V lost 1 base, J lost 7 bases, and 9 bases lay in between. CDR3 length equals 13 residues. The CDR3 sequence: CASSLFVDNEQFF. DNA of the CDR3: TGCGCCAGCAGCTTGTTTGTGGATAATGAGCAGTTCTTC.

Many counts were recorded for this clonotype. This chain connects TRBV18 to TRBJ2-7; 8 bases align to TRBD1. V lost 3 bases and J lost 0; bases outside the gene matches: 1. The length of the CDR3 is 14 residues. The germline V gene has CDR1 KGHSH and CDR2 LQKENI. CDR3 region: CASSPGQVSYEQYF. CDR3 bases: TGTGCCAGCTCACCGGGACAGGTCTCCTACGAGCAGTACTTC.

This clonotype was seen ten or more times. This chain uses TRBV30 with TRBJ2-1; D gene uncertain. Looked up from germline, CDR1 is GTSNPN and CDR2 is SVGIG (reference sequence). The CDR3 consists of 13 residues. V was pared by 4 bases and J by 8 bases, with 15 bases between. CDR3 loop: CAWTFVAGHEQFF. The CDR3 bases are TGTGCCTGGACGTTCGTAGCCGGGCATGAGCAGTTCTTC.

This clonotype was seen at least ten times. V is TRBV7-8 and J is TRBJ2-7, with a tentative D call TRBD2 (7 bases). Germline V gene lookup returns CDR1 SGHVS and CDR2 FQNEAQ. Trimming shortened V by 0 bases and J by 5 bases, and 20 bases separated the two germline ends. This CDR3 is built from 17 residues. CDR3 residues: CASSLAGGAPFIHEQYF. CDR3 coding DNA: TGTGCCAGCAGCTTAGCGGGGGGGGCGCCGTTCATCCACGAGCAGTACTTC.

This clonotype was detected ten times or more. The rearrangement uses TRBV19 and TRBJ2-7; weak D call: TRBD1 (6 bases). V was cut by 6 bases and J by 5 bases, with 20 bases left in between. The CDR3 extends over 15 amino acids. Germline loops: CDR1 LNHDA, CDR2 SQIVND (reference sequence). The CDR3 nucleotides are TGTGCCAGTAGCCCACTCGACAGGCGCCCGGACGAGCAGTACTTC. Amino acids: CASSPLDRRPDEQYF.

This clonotype was seen repeatedly, ten times or more. This chain connects TRBV12-3 or TRBV12-4 to TRBJ2-7; 9 bases align to TRBD2. CDR3 length: 15 residues. V lost 7 bases, J lost 3 bases, and 10 bases stayed unmatched. CDR3 sequence reads: CASTKGAGGDYEQYF. CDR3 nucleotide sequence: TGTGCCAGCACCAAAGGAGCGGGAGGCGACTACGAGCAGTACTTC.

This clonotype occurred a few times. V is TRBV7-3 and J is TRBJ2-1; D is undetermined. CDR3 length: 14 amino acids. Trimming took off 4 bases at V and 4 bases at J, with 11 bases between the two ends. Germline V gives CDR1 SGHTA, CDR2 FQGTGA. The CDR3 nucleotides are TGTGCCAGCAGCTCAGATATGCTATACAATGAGCAGTTCTTC. Protein product: CASSSDMLYNEQFF.

This clonotype came up many times. The rearrangement joins TRBV28 to TRBJ1-5; D is unresolved. With 2 bases removed from V and 3 bases from J, the gap between germline ends came to 8 bases. The CDR3 is 14 amino acids. Germline lookup yields CDR1 MDHEN and CDR2 SYDVKM. CDR3 loop: CASSLGSINQPQHF. The CDR3 nucleotides are TGTGCCAGCAGTTTAGGGAGTATCAATCAGCCCCAGCATTTT.

This clonotype was counted many times. In nucleotides, the CDR3 is TGTGCCAGCAGTTACTCGACACAGGCTGGTGGGAGTGGAAACACCGGGGAGCTGTTTTTT. Protein: CASSYSTQAGGSGNTGELFF. This chain connects TRBV6-6 to TRBJ2-2; D possibly uses TRBD1 or TRBD2 (5 bases each). V lost 0 bases, J lost 2 bases, and 22 bases lay in between. The germline V gene has CDR1 MNHNY and CDR2 SVGAGI (reference sequence). This CDR3 has 20 residues.

Many counts were recorded for this clonotype. The chain is built from TRBV2 and TRBJ2-7; D is perhaps TRBD1 (5 bases). Trimming stripped 8 bases from V and 2 bases from J, with 16 bases between. The CDR3 contains 14 residues. Germline V CDR1 and CDR2: SNHLY, FYNNEI. CDR3 sequence: CASLARVPPYEQYF. The CDR3 nucleotides read TGTGCCAGCCTGGCCAGGGTACCCCCCTACGAGCAGTACTTC.

This clonotype was seen ten or more times. The chain couples TRBV7-2 to TRBJ2-5, with 8 bases matching TRBD2. The CDR3 runs 18 residues. CDR1 is SGHTA, CDR2 FQGNSA, per germline. V dropped 1 base and J dropped 2; count of bases not matched to a gene: 12. The CDR3 loop is CASSLEGWFSGEQETQYF. CDR3 coding DNA: TGTGCCAGCAGCTTAGAGGGTTGGTTTAGCGGGGAACAAGAGACCCAGTACTTC.